Listed below are T cell receptor beta chains from one sample, sequenced in a study of T cell repertoires in cytomegalovirus infection. TCRdb passed the reads through MiXCR, listing each CDR3 protein once. The data hold approximately 500,000 distinct CDR3 sequences, with approximately 10% observed a single time. Sequencing was carried out using PBMCs. The receptors shown here come from a human donor in good health (CMV status not recorded). Some clones in this sample may be carry-over from other donors' samples. Each CDR3 is given with its conserved first and last residue. The order of the fields is clone size, D gene, J gene, V gene, CDR3 length, CDR3 protein, CDR3 DNA. The D gene is left open where the match is weak. A clone size is listed for some rows: how often the clone was seen (once, few, many), or a class if it is expanded.

>many|NA|TRBJ1-1|TRBV11-1|14
CASSLDTGFREAFF
TGTGCCAGCAGCTTAGATACCGGATTCCGTGAAGCTTTCTTT
>many|NA|TRBJ2-7|TRBV7-2|12
CASSSWGGEQYF
TGTGCCAGCAGCTCGTGGGGCGGGGAGCAGTACTTC
>NA|NA|TRBJ2-1|TRBV5-1|13
CASRKDPSVEQFF
TGCGCCAGCAGAAAGGACCCCTCCGTTGAGCAGTTCTTC
>many|TRBD2|TRBJ2-3|TRBV7-2|15
CASSWPGRYTDTQYF
TGTGCCAGCAGCTGGCCCGGGAGGTACACAGATACGCAGTATTTT
>many|NA|TRBJ1-4|TRBV7-9|16
CASSSQTTRSNEKLFF
TGTGCCAGCAGCTCCCAGACAACACGGAGTAATGAAAAACTGTTTTTT
>many|NA|TRBJ1-4|TRBV28|13
CASRPQGGEKLFF
TGTGCCAGCAGACCCCAGGGAGGTGAAAAACTGTTTTTT
>NA|TRBD1|TRBJ2-3|TRBV6-8|15
CASSPGQVVTDTQYF
TGTGCCAGCAGTCCGGGACAGGTGGTCACAGATACGCAGTATTTT
>NA|TRBD1|TRBJ2-7|TRBV27|18
CASSSPITGGRLGYEQYF
TGTGCCAGCAGTTCACCAATAACAGGGGGGCGCCTCGGCTACGAGCAGTACTTC
>many|NA|TRBJ1-1|TRBV7-4|15
CASSSHRARNTEAFF
TGTGCCAGCAGCTCACACAGGGCCCGGAACACTGAAGCTTTCTTT
>NA|TRBD2|TRBJ2-3|TRBV20-1|15
CSASFSGSWSDTQYF
TGCAGTGCTAGTTTTAGCGGGAGTTGGTCAGATACGCAGTATTTT
>few|NA|TRBJ1-5|TRBV19|14
CASSPTGKGQPQHF
TGTGCCAGTAGTCCAACAGGGAAAGGGCAGCCCCAGCATTTT
>NA|NA|TRBJ1-4|TRBV27|15
CASSPTYGLSEKLFF
TGTGCCAGCAGTCCTACTTACGGGCTAAGTGAAAAACTGTTTTTT
>many|NA|TRBJ2-4|TRBV5-1|16
CASSLAGLKAKNIQYF
TGCGCCAGCAGCTTGGCCGGACTTAAAGCCAAAAACATTCAGTACTTC
>many|NA|TRBJ1-2|TRBV28|16
CASSPPRGGEGHGYTF
TGTGCCAGCAGCCCCCCTCGTGGCGGGGAGGGCCATGGCTACACCTTC
>many|TRBD1|TRBJ1-1|TRBV28|15
CASSALQGADTEAFF
TGTGCCAGCAGTGCCCTACAGGGGGCCGACACTGAAGCTTTCTTT
>NA|NA|TRBJ2-5|TRBV3-1|15
CASSHGGRWVETKYF
TGTGCCAGCAGCCACGGGGGCCGATGGGTGGAGACCAAGTACTTC
>many|NA|TRBJ1-2|TRBV12-3/TRBV12-4|14
CASSLSPGPYGYTF
TGTGCCAGCAGTTTATCCCCAGGGCCCTATGGCTACACCTTC
>many|NA|TRBJ2-7|TRBV5-1|15
CASSLADGFSYEQYF
TGCGCCAGCAGCTTGGCCGACGGGTTCTCCTACGAGCAGTACTTC
>many|NA|TRBJ1-3|TRBV12-3/TRBV12-4|16
CASSLEGRFSGNTIYF
TGTGCCAGCAGTTTGGAGGGAAGGTTCTCTGGAAACACCATATATTTT
>NA|NA|TRBJ2-7|TRBV5-1|15
CASSLEGQRTYEQYF
TGCGCCAGCAGCTTGGAAGGTCAGAGAACCTACGAGCAGTACTTC
>many|NA|TRBJ1-1|TRBV28|12
CASSLWGRDAFF
TGTGCCAGCAGTTTATGGGGCAGGGACGCTTTCTTT
>NA|TRBD2|TRBJ2-7|TRBV20-1|15
CSASWTSGHPYEQYF
TGCAGTGCTAGTTGGACTAGCGGTCACCCCTACGAGCAGTACTTC
>NA|TRBD2|TRBJ2-3|TRBV27|18
CASSSFPQQAGDTDTQYF
TGTGCCAGCAGTTCTTTCCCCCAGCAAGCGGGGGACACAGATACGCAGTATTTT
>many|TRBD2|TRBJ2-1|TRBV12-3/TRBV12-4|16
CASSPSGGSSYNEQFF
TGTGCCAGCAGTCCGAGCGGGGGTAGCTCCTACAATGAGCAGTTCTTC
>many|NA|TRBJ2-3|TRBV11-2|14
CASSSAGGADTQYF
TGTGCCAGCAGCTCTGCTGGGGGCGCAGATACGCAGTATTTT
>many|NA|TRBJ1-1|TRBV20-1|15
CSARDSGLRNTEAFF
TGCAGTGCTAGAGATAGCGGGTTGAGGAACACTGAAGCTTTCTTT
>many|NA|TRBJ1-2|TRBV18|12
CASSLEIYGYTF
TGTGCCAGCTCGCTCGAAATTTATGGCTACACCTTC
>many|NA|TRBJ2-7|TRBV28|15
CASSSHTPGEDEQYF
TGTGCCAGCAGTTCCCACACGCCGGGAGAGGACGAGCAGTACTTC
>few|TRBD2|TRBJ2-1|TRBV5-6|16
CASSTERERTNNEQFF
TGTGCCAGCAGCACCGAGCGGGAGAGGACCAACAATGAGCAGTTCTTC
>many|NA|TRBJ2-1|TRBV18|16
CASSEQSPGSYNEQFF
TGTGCCAGCTCAGAACAGTCCCCCGGCTCCTACAATGAGCAGTTCTTC
>few|NA|TRBJ2-7|TRBV2|12
CASKTETYEQYF
TGTGCCAGCAAGACAGAAACCTACGAGCAGTACTTC
>many|TRBD2|TRBJ2-1|TRBV7-2|13
CASSSALAGDEFF
TGTGCCAGCAGCTCAGCTCTAGCGGGAGACGAGTTCTTC
>many|NA|TRBJ1-5|TRBV6-2/TRBV6-3|16
CASSYGSQSGNQPQHF
TGTGCCAGCAGTTACGGTTCACAGTCCGGCAATCAGCCCCAGCATTTT
>few|NA|TRBJ1-2|TRBV20-1|14
CSATRQEVGYGYTF
TGCAGTGCTACCCGTCAAGAGGTCGGCTATGGCTACACCTTC
>once|TRBD1|TRBJ1-2|TRBV20-1|16
CSAEIPGQASSMGYTF
TGCAGTGCCGAAATTCCCGGACAGGCCTCTTCGATGGGCTACACCTTC
>few|NA|TRBJ2-7|TRBV4-1|13
CASGRTTTYEQYF
TGCGCCAGCGGTCGGACTACAACTTACGAGCAGTACTTC
>NA|NA|TRBJ1-1|TRBV29-1|16
CSVEATGVEGSPEAFF
TGCAGCGTTGAAGCTACGGGGGTCGAGGGATCCCCTGAAGCTTTCTTT
>many|TRBD2|TRBJ2-1|TRBV12-3/TRBV12-4|17
CASRGGLGREGLGEQFF
TGTGCCAGCAGGGGGGGTTTGGGACGGGAGGGCCTGGGTGAGCAGTTCTTC
>many|NA|TRBJ2-7|TRBV7-9|13
CASSFVDTYEQYF
TGTGCCAGCAGCTTCGTGGACACCTACGAGCAGTACTTC
>many|NA|TRBJ1-4|TRBV5-1|15
CASSRIPGPAEKLFF
TGCGCCAGCAGCCGAATCCCCGGTCCGGCTGAAAAACTGTTTTTT
>NA|TRBD2|TRBJ2-7|TRBV5-5|15
CASSLAGGPIYEQYF
TGTGCCAGCAGCTTAGCGGGAGGGCCGATCTACGAGCAGTACTTC